The 22 T cell receptor beta chains below were found in one sample sequenced in a study of blood T cell repertoires in COVID-19. Generated by immunoSEQ multiplex PCR, the TCRdb table keeps only in-frame clones and is missing some. The sample carries 200,000 to 250,000 clones, more than 65% recorded once. Sequencing was done on a sample of peripheral blood. These receptors all stem from a woman over 75 with acute or convalescent COVID-19.

This clone was observed once. The rearrangement links TRBV5-6 to TRBJ1-4; TRBD1 agrees at 9 bases. V lost 4 bases, J lost 5 bases, and 9 bases stayed unmatched. Germline loops: CDR1 SGHDT, CDR2 YYEEEE. The CDR3 runs to 16 residues. The CDR3 spells CASSAGTGRGNEKLFF. In DNA, the CDR3 is TGTGCCAGCAGCGCCGGGACAGGGAGAGGGAATGAAAAACTGTTTTTT.

This chain connects TRBV28 to TRBJ1-1, with D unresolved. Trimming took 7 bases from V and 8 from J, leaving 14 bases between them. The length of the CDR3 is 12 residues. Germline V gene lookup returns CDR1 MDHEN and CDR2 SYDVKM. The CDR3 DNA reads as TGTGCCAGCACCACACGAGGGCAGGAAGCTTTCTTT. Its translation: CASTTRGQEAFF.

The chain is built from TRBV19 and TRBJ1-5; a possible D gene is TRBD1 (5 bases). V was clipped by 3 bases and J by 1 base, with 10 bases between them. There are 15 residues in the CDR3. Germline assignment: CDR1 LNHDA and CDR2 SQIVND (reference sequence). For the CDR3, the DNA is TGTGCCAGTAGTATCGGCCAGGGAAGCAATCAGCCCCAGCATTTT. Amino acids: CASSIGQGSNQPQHF.

The V and J genes are TRBV5-4 and TRBJ2-1, with 9 bases identical to TRBD2. The CDR3 totals 16 residues. CDR1 and CDR2 (germline): SGHNT, YYREEE (reference sequence). V lost 4 bases and J lost 8; bases outside the gene matches: 13. The CDR3, as DNA: TGTGCCAGCAGCCGCCGGGCTAGCGGGGAGCGGGATGAGCAGTTCTTC. This sequence encodes CASSRRASGERDEQFF.

The chain is built from TRBV6-5 and TRBJ1-2; 12 nucleotides agree with TRBD1. The CDR3 sequence is 15 residues long. The junction had 1 base not matched to a gene; V was cut back by 2 bases and J by 3 bases. Germline CDR1 MNHEY, CDR2 SVGAGI. CDR3: CASSYGTGGDYGYTF. The DNA for the CDR3 is TGTGCCAGCAGTTACGGGACAGGGGGCGACTATGGCTACACCTTC.

V and J are TRBV9 and TRBJ2-3, with D possibly being TRBD1 (6 bases). The germline CDR1 and CDR2 sequences are SGDLS and YYNGEE. V was pared by 2 bases and J by 0 bases, with 13 bases between. The CDR3 sequence is 16 residues long. The CDR3 bases are TGTGCCAGCAGCGTCTCAGGGGCCCCCAGCACAGATACGCAGTATTTT. This translates into CASSVSGAPSTDTQYF.

The rearrangement uses TRBV4-2 and TRBJ1-2; TRBD1 agrees at 8 bases. Germline V lookup: CDR1 LGHNA, CDR2 YNFKEQ. The junction had 2 bases not matched to a gene; V was cut back by 1 base and J by 7 bases. This CDR3 spans 13 amino acids. The CDR3 loop is CASSQGTGSGYTF. Written as DNA, the CDR3 is TGTGCCAGCAGCCAAGGGACAGGGAGTGGCTACACCTTC.

This sequence joins TRBV18 and TRBJ2-5, with a weak D call TRBD2 (6 bases). Germline CDR1 KGHSH, CDR2 LQKENI. Trimming stripped 3 bases from V and 10 bases from J, with 21 bases between. This CDR3 has 15 residues. The CDR3 coding sequence is TGTGCCAGCTCACCGTCCGGGACTGGTCGAGTGGGCCAGTACTTC. The encoded protein is CASSPSGTGRVGQYF.

The chain joins TRBV27 to TRBJ2-1; 14 bases line up with TRBD2. The V segment lost 3 bases and the J segment 6 bases; nucleotides outside the gene matches: 10. The germline V gene encodes CDR1 MNHEY and CDR2 SMNVEV (reference sequence). This CDR3 contains 18 residues. CDR3 sequence: CASSLTSGGANRINEQFF. CDR3 nucleotide sequence: TGTGCCAGCAGTTTGACTAGCGGGGGGGCGAACCGAATCAATGAGCAGTTCTTC.

The rearrangement uses TRBV11-3 and TRBJ2-3, with D possibly TRBD2 on 6 matching bases. V gave up 7 bases and J gave up 4 bases, with 15 bases separating them. CDR1 SGHNT and CDR2 YENEEA come from the germline V gene. There are 14 residues in the CDR3. The CDR3 loop is CASTSGSGADTQYF. The CDR3 DNA is TGTGCCAGCACCTCGGGTAGCGGCGCAGATACGCAGTATTTT.

The rearrangement links TRBV7-2 to TRBJ2-7, with 9 bases matching TRBD2. Trimming took 1 base from V and 3 from J; bases not matched to a gene: 7. The CDR3 totals 16 residues. Germline V gene sequence: CDR1 SGHTA, CDR2 FQGNSA. The CDR3 here is CASSLGRMRGGYEQYF. The CDR3 region has the DNA TGTGCCAGCAGCTTAGGTCGAATGCGGGGGGGCTACGAGCAGTACTTC.

This sequence joins TRBV7-2 and TRBJ1-2; the D gene is possibly TRBD1 (5 bases). Germline V gene data show CDR1 as SGHTA and CDR2 as FQGNSA. Trimming took off 8 bases at V and 2 bases at J, with 24 bases between the two ends. This CDR3 has 17 residues. CDR3 in DNA: TGTGCCAGCCTAACCCAAGGTTCCTTCGGGGGGAACTATGGCTACACCTTC. It is translated as CASLTQGSFGGNYGYTF.

This chain joins TRBV11-2 and TRBJ1-5; 10 positions match TRBD1. The germline V gene encodes CDR1 SGHAT and CDR2 FQNNGV. CDR3 size: 17 residues. Germline trimming cut 1 base from V and 3 bases from J; bases unmatched to any gene: 6. The DNA for the CDR3 is TGTGCCAGCAGCTTAGCGCCGGGACAGGGGTTCAATCAGCCCCAGCATTTT. It codes for CASSLAPGQGFNQPQHF.

This chain uses TRBV6-4 with TRBJ1-1, with 11 bases that match TRBD1. In germline, CDR1 is MRHNA, CDR2 SNTAGT. V shed 4 bases, J shed 2 bases, and the junction held 3 bases outside the gene matches. The CDR3 extends over 15 amino acids. CDR3 amino acids: CASSAGTGGNTEAFF. CDR3 sequence (DNA): TGTGCCAGCAGTGCCGGGACAGGGGGTAACACTGAAGCTTTCTTT.

This clone was detected a few times. The chain has TRBV9 and TRBJ2-7, with D perhaps TRBD1 (6 bases). Between the trimmed V and J ends, which lost 3 bases and 2 bases, there was a span of 12 bases. The CDR3 is made up of 14 amino acids. Germline V CDR1 and CDR2: SGDLS, YYNGEE. The CDR3 sequence is CASSADRKPYEQYF. CDR3 in DNA: TGTGCCAGCAGCGCGGACAGAAAACCCTACGAGCAGTACTTC.

This clone was observed once. CDR3: CASSLWGGSNYGYTF. In nucleotides, the CDR3 is TGTGCCAGCAGCTTATGGGGGGGATCTAACTATGGCTACACCTTC. The V and J genes are TRBV7-9 and TRBJ1-2, with D maybe TRBD1 (5 bases). V was trimmed by 2 bases and J by 0 bases, leaving 10 bases between them. The CDR3 contains 15 residues. Germline CDR1 and CDR2: SEHNR and FQNEAQ (reference sequence). The full variable domain, rest sourced from reference TRBV7-9 and TRBJ1-2, is DTGVSQNPRHKITKRGQNVTFRCDPISEHNRLYWYRQTLGQGPEFLTYFQNEAQLEKSRLLSDRFSAERPKGSFSTLEIQRTEQGDSAMYLCASSLWGGSNYGYTFGSGTRLTVV.

The chain has TRBV6-5 and TRBJ1-2; D call uncertain. This CDR3 spans 13 amino acids. Trimming stripped 5 bases from V and 3 bases from J, with 10 bases between. CDR1 is MNHEY and CDR2 is SVGAGI in the germline V gene. CDR3 residues: CASSIARDYGYTF. The CDR3 DNA follows: TGTGCCAGCAGTATAGCACGGGACTATGGCTACACCTTC.

Worth noting for this clone: Germline is not matched at one junction end, which may reflect a read error. The rearrangement links TRBV7-9 to TRBJ1-1; 9 bases are shared with TRBD1. The CDR3 is 16 amino acids. Looked up from germline, CDR1 is SEHNR and CDR2 is FQNEAQ (reference sequence). The CDR3 bases are TGTGCCAGCAGCTTGTCCGGGACAGGGTTCGACCCGAGCGATATCTTT. Encoded protein: CASSLSGTGFDPSDIF.

This chain joins TRBV7-9 and TRBJ2-1, with D unresolved. The germline V gene has CDR1 SEHNR and CDR2 FQNEAQ (reference sequence). The CDR3 runs to 13 residues. The V and J ends lost 1 base and 8 bases respectively, with 9 bases between them. The CDR3 DNA reads TGTGCCAGCAGCTTAGTCGTGGCTGATGAGCAGTTCTTC. It specifies CASSLVVADEQFF.

This clone was counted between two and nine times. V gene TRBV24-1 combines with J gene TRBJ1-3; no clear D. The CDR3 totals 11 residues. Between the trimmed V and J ends, which lost 9 bases and 4 bases, there was a span of 6 bases. Germline CDR1 and CDR2: KGHDR and SFDVKD. The CDR3 is CATGLGNTIYF. CDR3 bases: TGTGCCACCGGCTTGGGAAACACCATATATTTT.

As to this clone: The same CDR3 is also encoded by other DNA sequences in this sample. The chain uses TRBV7-2 and TRBJ2-1; unclear D gene. The CDR3 runs to 11 residues. Trimming removed 2 bases at V and 10 bases at J, with 6 bases between. From germline, CDR1 is SGHTA and CDR2 FQGNSA. In nucleotides, the CDR3 is TGTGCCAGCAGCTTAAGGCGGGAGCAGTTCTTC. Its translation: CASSLRREQFF.

The rearrangement uses TRBV6-5 and TRBJ2-3; 9 bases agree with TRBD2. The CDR3 has 15 residues. The ends lost 6 bases at V and 2 bases at J; junction bases unmatched: 6. Germline lookup yields CDR1 MNHEY and CDR2 SVGAGI. This chain's CDR3 is CASRPQRGVTDTQYF. CDR3 in DNA: TGTGCCAGCAGGCCCCAGCGGGGGGTCACAGATACGCAGTATTTT.